These 3 T cell receptor beta chains originate from one sample sequenced in a study of graft-versus-host responses after intestinal transplantation. Using immunoSEQ multiplex PCR, the repertoire was profiled, and TCRdb retains in-frame clones only, with some absent. This table has some 31,000 clones, approximately 90% appearing once. Sample: PBMCs, taken around 480 days after intestinal transplantation. The receptors derive from a human patient who received an intestinal transplant, so some T cells may come from the graft donor.

A remark on this clone: The sample holds other DNA sequences that translate to the same CDR3. J is TRBJ2-1 and V is TRBV7-2; D is perhaps TRBD2 (7 bases). The germline CDR1 and CDR2 sequences are SGHTA and FQGNSA. With 5 bases removed from V and 4 bases from J, the gap between germline ends came to 24 bases. The CDR3 totals 18 residues. The CDR3 region is CASSPWGGQVGPYNEQFF. In DNA form, the CDR3 reads TGTGCCAGCAGCCCTTGGGGGGGGCAGGTGGGACCTTACAATGAGCAGTTCTTC.

The V and J genes are TRBV7-9 and TRBJ1-1, with 12 bases lining up with TRBD1. The CDR3 spans 18 residues. The germline V gene encodes CDR1 SEHNR and CDR2 FQNEAQ (reference sequence). V lost 3 bases to trimming and J lost 5 bases; unmatched junction nucleotides: 13. The CDR3, as DNA: TGTGCCAGCAGCTTTACCTTGTCCCGGGACAGGGGGCGGACTGAAGCTTTCTTT. It is translated as CASSFTLSRDRGRTEAFF.

This chain uses TRBV28 with TRBJ2-7, with TRBD1 matching 7 bases. CDR1 and CDR2 from the germline V gene are MDHEN and SYDVKM. CDR3 length equals 13 residues. V gave up 5 bases and J gave up 0 bases; unmatched junction bases: 1. The CDR3 loop reads CASSGTVSYEQYF. In DNA form, the CDR3 reads TGTGCCAGCAGTGGGACAGTCTCCTACGAGCAGTACTTC.